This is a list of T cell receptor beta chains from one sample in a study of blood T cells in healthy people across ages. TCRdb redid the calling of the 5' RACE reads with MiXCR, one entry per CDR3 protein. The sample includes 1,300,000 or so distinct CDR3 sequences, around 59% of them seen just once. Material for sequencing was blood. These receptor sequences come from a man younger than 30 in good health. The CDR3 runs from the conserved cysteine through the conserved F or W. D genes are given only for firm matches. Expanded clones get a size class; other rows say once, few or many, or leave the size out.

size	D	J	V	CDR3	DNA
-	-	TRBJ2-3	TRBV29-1	CSVEEWGDTQYF	TGCAGCGTTGAAGAGTGGGGTGATACGCAGTATTTT
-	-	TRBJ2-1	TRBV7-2	CASSPLSALAGQFF	TGTGCCAGCAGTCCCTTAAGCGCTCTGGCGGGGCAGTTCTTC
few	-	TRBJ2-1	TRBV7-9	CASSLVRGGSNEQFF	TGTGCCAGCAGCTTAGTACGAGGGGGTTCGAATGAGCAGTTCTTC
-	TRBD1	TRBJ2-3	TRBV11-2	CASSAPGQRSGDTQYF	TGTGCCAGCAGCGCCCCGGGACAGCGAAGTGGAGATACGCAGTATTTT
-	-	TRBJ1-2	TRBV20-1	CSARDVQYNYGYTF	TGCAGTGCTAGAGACGTGCAGTACAACTATGGCTACACCTTC
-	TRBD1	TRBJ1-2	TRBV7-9	CASSSGQLYYGYTF	TGTGCCAGCAGCTCGGGACAGCTATACTATGGCTACACCTTC
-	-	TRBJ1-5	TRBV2	CASRGLISNQPQHF	TGTGCCAGCAGGGGACTAATTAGCAATCAGCCCCAGCATTTT
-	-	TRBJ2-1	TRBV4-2	CASSQEPLGNEQFF	TGTGCCAGCAGCCAAGAACCCCTCGGTAATGAGCAGTTCTTC
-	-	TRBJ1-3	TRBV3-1	CASSLGRRASGNTIYF	TGTGCCAGCAGCTTAGGCCGCAGAGCCTCTGGAAACACCATATATTTT
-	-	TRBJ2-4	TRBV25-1	CASSESGSLAKNIQYF	TGTGCCAGCAGTGAATCCGGGTCTCTAGCCAAAAACATTCAGTACTTC
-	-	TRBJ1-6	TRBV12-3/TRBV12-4	CASRSWIRSSDNSPLHF	TGTGCCAGCAGATCATGGATCAGGAGCTCGGATAATTCACCCCTCCACTTT
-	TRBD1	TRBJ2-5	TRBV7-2	CASNPTGRETQYF	TGTGCCAGCAACCCGACAGGGAGAGAGACCCAGTACTTC
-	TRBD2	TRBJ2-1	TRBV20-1	CSAFSAGKGRNEQFF	TGCAGTGCTTTCTCAGCGGGAAAAGGACGCAATGAGCAGTTCTTC
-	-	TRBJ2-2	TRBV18	CASSPPLSQSLTANTGELFF	TGTGCCAGCTCACCACCCCTGTCGCAGAGTCTAACTGCGAACACCGGGGAGCTGTTTTTT
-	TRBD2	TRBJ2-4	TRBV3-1	CASSQGREGGKNIQYF	TGTGCCAGCAGCCAAGGGCGGGAGGGTGGCAAAAACATTCAGTACTTC
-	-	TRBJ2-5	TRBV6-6	CTSTRGGKETQYF	TGTACCAGTACCCGAGGCGGGAAAGAGACCCAGTACTTC
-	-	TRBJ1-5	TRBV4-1	CASSQSSYSNQPQHF	TGCGCCAGCAGCCAGTCGTCATATAGCAATCAGCCCCAGCATTTT
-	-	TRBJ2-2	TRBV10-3	CASNPGSSTGELFF	TGTGCCTCCAACCCGGGTTCAAGCACCGGGGAGCTGTTTTTT
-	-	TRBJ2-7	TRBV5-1	CASSLSGGGAYNEQYF	TGCGCCAGCAGCTTGAGTGGGGGCGGGGCCTACAATGAGCAGTACTTC
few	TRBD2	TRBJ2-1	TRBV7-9	CASSRTLAGEGNEQFF	TGTGCCAGCAGCCGAACACTAGCGGGAGAGGGCAATGAGCAGTTCTTC
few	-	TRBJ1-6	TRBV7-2	CASSSIRVNSPLHF	TGTGCCAGCAGCTCGATCAGGGTCAATTCACCCCTCCACTTT
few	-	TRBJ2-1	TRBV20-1	CSARELYNEQFF	TGCAGTGCTAGAGAACTCTACAATGAGCAGTTCTTC
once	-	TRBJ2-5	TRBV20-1	CSGSGELREQYF	TGCAGTGGGAGCGGAGAGCTACGAGAACAGTACTTC
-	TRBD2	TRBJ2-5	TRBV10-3	CAISDSLAGDEETQYF	TGTGCCATCAGTGATTCACTAGCGGGGGACGAAGAGACCCAGTACTTC
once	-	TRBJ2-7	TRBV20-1	CSARDGAPWEQYF	TGCAGTGCTAGAGACGGGGCGCCATGGGAGCAGTACTTC
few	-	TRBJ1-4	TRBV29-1	CSVVDRAFNEKLFF	TGCAGCGTTGTTGATCGGGCCTTCAATGAAAAACTGTTTTTT
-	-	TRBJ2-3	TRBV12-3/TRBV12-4	CASSLGTPGGDTQYF	TGTGCCAGCAGCCTCGGGACTCCAGGGGGAGATACGCAGTATTTT
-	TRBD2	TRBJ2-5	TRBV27	CASSPPTSGNEQYF	TGTGCCAGCAGCCCCCCTACTAGCGGGAATGAGCAGTACTTC
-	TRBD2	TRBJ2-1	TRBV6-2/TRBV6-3	CASSYSRLALYNEQFF	TGTGCCAGCAGTTACTCCAGACTAGCCCTCTACAATGAGCAGTTCTTC